The source of this T cell receptor beta chain is a study of OX40 agonist ivuxolimab in advanced cancers. Assay used: immunoSEQ multiplex PCR; TCRdb lists only in-frame clones, some missing. The sample holds 14,000 to 15,000 clones; about 90% are singletons and the top ten take over 20%. Germline loops: CDR1 MNHEY, CDR2 SVGAGI. Losses at the gene ends were 6 bases for V and 6 bases for J; bases not matched to a gene: 5. This CDR3 has 14 amino acids. The receptor was isolated from an adult with an advanced solid tumor such as melanoma, head and neck, liver or kidney cancer. The sample was CD4+ or CD8+ T cells sorted from blood, taken in a trial of the OX40 agonist ivuxolimab. J is TRBJ2-1 and V is TRBV6-5, with TRBD1 matching over 10 bases. Here the CDR3 DNA reads TGTGCCAGCAGCCCCGGGACAGGGGTCAATGAGCAGTTCTTC. Protein sequence: CASSPGTGVNEQFF.